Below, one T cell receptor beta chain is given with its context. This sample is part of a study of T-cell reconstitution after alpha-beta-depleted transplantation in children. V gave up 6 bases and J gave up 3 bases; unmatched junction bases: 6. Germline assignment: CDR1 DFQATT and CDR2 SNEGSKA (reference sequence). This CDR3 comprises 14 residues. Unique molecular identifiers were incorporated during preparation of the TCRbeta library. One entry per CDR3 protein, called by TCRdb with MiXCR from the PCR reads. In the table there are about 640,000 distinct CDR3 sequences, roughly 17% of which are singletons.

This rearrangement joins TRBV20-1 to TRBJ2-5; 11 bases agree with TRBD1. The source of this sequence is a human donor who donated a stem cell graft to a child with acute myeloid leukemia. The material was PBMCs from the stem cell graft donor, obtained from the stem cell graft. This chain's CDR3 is CSAPDRGPEETQYF. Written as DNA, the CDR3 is TGCAGTGCCCCGGACAGGGGGCCGGAAGAGACCCAGTACTTC.